One and the same sample provided the 18 T cell receptor beta chains below, sequenced in a study of T cell responses to AZD1222 COVID-19 vaccine. Clones were sequenced by immunoSEQ multiplex PCR, and TCRdb holds only the in-frame ones, with some missing. The sample carries 90,000 to 120,000 clones, roughly 90% recorded once. This sample comprised peripheral blood, obtained on day 0 of MenACWY control vaccination. The receptors originated from an adult in good health.

In this sample, this clone is medium-sized (0.01 to 0.1%). Other DNA sequences of this sample code for an identical CDR3. The J gene is TRBJ2-3, the V gene TRBV6-1; TRBD2 aligns across 11 bases. The V segment lost 2 bases and the J segment 4 bases; nucleotides outside the gene matches: 2. Per germline, CDR1 MNHNS and CDR2 SASEGT. The CDR3 loop spans 15 amino acids. CDR3 sequence reads: CASSELAGGPDTQYF. The CDR3 DNA is TGTGCCAGCAGTGAATTAGCGGGGGGGCCAGATACGCAGTATTTT.

J is TRBJ2-1 and V is TRBV27; 8 bases map to TRBD1. The germline CDR1 and CDR2 sequences are MNHEY and SMNVEV (reference sequence). The V and J ends lost 1 base and 3 bases, in that order; junction bases with no gene match: 2. This CDR3 region has 15 residues. The chain's CDR3 is CASSLFDRGYNEQFF. The CDR3 bases are TGTGCCAGCAGTTTATTTGACAGGGGCTACAATGAGCAGTTCTTC.

The rearrangement links TRBV5-4 to TRBJ2-3; weak D call: TRBD2 (5 bases). V lost 6 bases and J lost 1, with 15 bases in between. Germline loops: CDR1 SGHNT, CDR2 YYREEE (reference sequence). This CDR3 region has 15 residues. CDR3 sequence (DNA): TGTGCCAGCACCCCCGGGGAACGAGGCACAGATACGCAGTATTTT. Translated, it gives CASTPGERGTDTQYF.

A few counts support this clone. The chain has TRBV19 and TRBJ2-1; D might be TRBD2 (5 bases). Germline CDR1 reads LNHDA; CDR2 reads SQIVND (reference sequence). This CDR3 has 16 residues. Trimming stripped 3 bases from V and 9 bases from J, with 21 bases between. The CDR3 DNA is TGTGCCAGTAGTATTCAGAGGGTAGGGATAATGAGTGAGCAGTTCTTC. It is translated as CASSIQRVGIMSEQFF.

The genes are TRBV29-1 and TRBJ1-1, with D possibly being TRBD1 (6 bases). This CDR3 is 12 amino acids long. Trimming cost V 7 bases and J 3 bases, with 12 bases left between them. The germline gives CDR1 SQVTM, CDR2 ANQGSEA. CDR3 in DNA: TGCAGCGCCGGACAGACAGACACTGAAGCTTTCTTT. Residues: CSAGQTDTEAFF. Drawing the rest from reference TRBV29-1 and TRBJ1-1, the complete variable domain is SAVISQKPSRDICQRGTSLTIQCQVDSQVTMMFWYRQQPGQSLTLIATANQGSEATYESGFVIDKFPISRPNLTFSTLTVSNMSPEDSSIYLCSAGQTDTEAFFGQGTRLTVV.

The chain couples TRBV2 to TRBJ1-1; 11 bases agree with TRBD1. The CDR3 contains 15 residues. Trimming took 3 bases from V and 3 from J; bases not matched to a gene: 3. Per germline, CDR1 SNHLY and CDR2 FYNNEI. In nucleotides, the CDR3 is TGTGCCAGCAGTGAGGCGGGACAGGGGGACACTGAAGCTTTCTTT. Translated: CASSEAGQGDTEAFF.

The V and J genes are TRBV5-6 and TRBJ2-1; 8 positions agree with TRBD2. The CDR3 runs 14 residues. Germline V gene data show CDR1 as SGHDT and CDR2 as YYEEEE. V was clipped by 7 bases and J by 3 bases; unmatched bases: 6. In DNA, the CDR3 is TGTGCCAGCGTCGAGCGGGGGTTCTACAATGAGCAGTTCTTC. It codes for CASVERGFYNEQFF. The complete variable domain, with remaining parts taken from reference TRBV5-6 and TRBJ2-1, reads DAGVTQSPTHLIKTRGQQVTLRCSPKSGHDTVSWYQQALGQGPQFIFQYYEEEERQRGNFPDRFSGHQFPNYSSELNVNALLLGDSALYLCASVERGFYNEQFFGPGTRLTVL.

This chain joins TRBV7-9 and TRBJ2-4; D call uncertain. V was cut by 6 bases and J by 8 bases, with 14 bases left in between. The CDR3 length is 13 residues. Germline V gene lookup returns CDR1 SEHNR and CDR2 FQNEAQ (reference sequence). As DNA, the CDR3 is TGTGCCAGCAGTCGATCCCGGGCCCACATTCAGTACTTC. Residues: CASSRSRAHIQYF.

The chain recombines TRBV6-2 or TRBV6-3 with TRBJ1-5, with 8 bases identical to TRBD1. Germline V lookup: CDR1 MNHEY, CDR2 SVGEGT. Trimming removed 2 bases from V and 4 bases from J; junction bases left unmatched: 7. CDR3 size: 16 residues. The CDR3 protein is CASSYARTGPNQPQHF. The CDR3 DNA sequence: TGTGCCAGCAGTTACGCCCGGACAGGGCCTAATCAGCCCCAGCATTTT.

This clone has only a few counts. The chain is built from TRBV19 and TRBJ1-1, with unresolved D. The V and J ends lost 3 bases and 5 bases respectively, with 13 bases between them. CDR1 LNHDA and CDR2 SQIVND come from the germline V gene (reference sequence). The CDR3 totals 14 residues. DNA of the CDR3: TGTGCCAGTAGTATGACACCGTCAGCAACTGAAGCTTTCTTT. Amino acid sequence: CASSMTPSATEAFF.

In its sample, this clone was seen once. The CDR3 sequence: CASSQRGVAGGFTDTQYF. In DNA, the CDR3 is TGTGCCAGCAGCCAACGAGGGGTAGCGGGGGGTTTCACAGATACGCAGTATTTT. The chain uses TRBV4-2 and TRBJ2-3; 10 bases map to TRBD2. This CDR3 spans 18 amino acids. CDR1 is LGHNA and CDR2 is YNFKEQ in the germline V gene. Trimming removed 2 bases from V and 2 bases from J; junction bases left unmatched: 10.

V is TRBV7-2 and J is TRBJ2-3, with D perhaps TRBD1 (5 bases). This CDR3 has 15 amino acids. Trimming shortened V by 2 bases and J by 1 base, and 10 bases separated the two germline ends. Germline values: CDR1 SGHTA, CDR2 FQGNSA. The CDR3 DNA reads as TGTGCCAGCAGCTTATACAGGAGCCGCACAGATACGCAGTATTTT. It encodes CASSLYRSRTDTQYF.

The chain employs TRBV3-1 (or the pseudogene TRBV3-2) and TRBJ2-1; D might be TRBD1 (5 bases). In germline, CDR1 is LGHDT, CDR2 YNNKEL (reference sequence). This CDR3 comprises 17 residues. Trimming pared 0 bases from V and 4 bases from J, leaving 16 bases between. The CDR3 nucleotides read TGTGCCAGCAGCCAAGATACGACGACAGCGATATACAATGAGCAGTTCTTC. Its translation: CASSQDTTTAIYNEQFF.

V usage is TRBV7-3 and J usage is TRBJ1-4, with D possibly matching TRBD1 (5 bases). The CDR3 is made up of 15 amino acids. The V and J ends lost 1 base and 5 bases respectively, with 11 bases between them. Germline assignment: CDR1 SGHTA and CDR2 FQGTGA. CDR3 bases: TGTGCCAGCAGCTTAATGCGGCAGGGAAATGAAAAACTGTTTTTT. This sequence encodes CASSLMRQGNEKLFF. The full variable domain, with the rest looked up from reference TRBV7-3 and TRBJ1-4, is GAGVSQTPSNKVTEKGKYVELRCDPISGHTALYWYRQSLGQGPEFLIYFQGTGAADDSGLPNDRFFAVRPEGSVSTLKIQRTERGDSAVYLCASSLMRQGNEKLFFGSGTQLSVL.

The V call is TRBV5-1, the J call TRBJ2-2, with D hard to call. This CDR3 comprises 12 residues. Germline V CDR1 and CDR2: SGHRS, YFSETQ. V was shortened by 3 bases and J by 3 bases, with 3 bases between the two germline ends. This chain's CDR3 is CASSSDTGELFF. The CDR3 DNA follows: TGCGCCAGCAGCTCGGACACCGGGGAGCTGTTTTTT.

The rearrangement joins TRBV30 to TRBJ1-1; D is unclear. The germline gives CDR1 GTSNPN, CDR2 SVGIG (reference sequence). Trimming took off 2 bases at V and 0 bases at J, with 10 bases between the two ends. CDR3 length: 14 amino acids. CDR3 protein: CAWSSLAMNTEAFF. The CDR3, as DNA: TGTGCCTGGAGTTCCTTGGCGATGAACACTGAAGCTTTCTTT.

The rearrangement uses TRBV6-5 and TRBJ1-2; D is ambiguous. This CDR3 is 16 amino acids long. Germline loops: CDR1 MNHEY, CDR2 SVGAGI. The V end lost 0 bases, the J end lost 5 bases, and 16 bases lay between the germline ends. DNA for the CDR3: TGTGCCAGCAGTTACTCGTCCAACAGTCGGAGATATGGCTACACCTTC. It is translated as CASSYSSNSRRYGYTF.

V and J are TRBV29-1 and TRBJ1-3, with D tentatively TRBD1 (5 bases). V was trimmed by 3 bases and J by 0 bases, leaving 12 bases between them. This CDR3 contains 15 residues. The germline CDR1 and CDR2 sequences are SQVTM and ANQGSEA. The CDR3 nucleotides read TGCAGCGTTGATCGGCGGGGGGGCTCTGGAAACACCATATATTTT. It yields the protein CSVDRRGGSGNTIYF.